The rows below give T cell receptor beta chains drawn from one sample of a study of blood T cell repertoires in COVID-19. Only in-frame clones appear in the TCRdb table, and some are missing; sequencing was by immunoSEQ multiplex PCR. This table holds roughly 150,000 clones, 70% to 90% found once. The sequencing input was peripheral blood. Receptors originate from a human donor in a cohort sampled during active COVID-19. The CDR3 runs from the conserved cysteine through the conserved F or W. A D gene is named only where the DNA matches it firmly. Size values are once, few and many counts, or a class for expanded clones, and some rows have none.

clone_size	v_call	d_call	j_call	cdr3_aa	cdr3_nt
.	TRBV6-5	.	TRBJ1-5	CASSSQGGNQPQHF	TGTGCCAGCAGTTCCCAGGGAGGGAATCAGCCCCAGCATTTT
.	TRBV19	.	TRBJ1-6	CASSIRTVSIVPF	TGTGCCAGTAGTATCAGGACAGTCTCCATAGTCCCGTTT
.	TRBV9	.	TRBJ2-5	CASSPRYQETQYF	TGTGCCAGCAGCCCACGGTACCAAGAGACCCAGTACTTC
.	TRBV29-1	TRBD2	TRBJ2-1	CSVSPLAGGPVF	TGCAGCGTTAGTCCGCTAGCGGGAGGGCCCGTCTTC
few	TRBV6-6	TRBD1	TRBJ2-7	CASSYGDSTYEQYF	TGTGCCAGCAGTTACGGGGACAGTACCTACGAGCAGTACTTC
.	TRBV6-2/TRBV6-3	TRBD2	TRBJ2-7	CASSYVGGYEQYF	TGTGCCAGCAGTTACGTCGGGGGGTACGAGCAGTACTTC
.	TRBV25-1	TRBD1	TRBJ2-7	CASSVAGSGGSYEQYF	TGTGCCAGCAGTGTGGCAGGGTCAGGGGGATCCTACGAGCAGTACTTC
few	TRBV11-2	.	TRBJ2-7	CASSPSQASSYEQYF	TGTGCCAGCAGCCCAAGCCAGGCCAGCTCCTACGAGCAGTACTTC
.	TRBV20-1	TRBD1	TRBJ2-7	CSATTGVEQYF	TGCAGTGCCACGACAGGGGTAGAGCAGTACTTC
few	TRBV4-3	TRBD1	TRBJ1-2	CASSHGAVTGEGGYTF	TGCGCCAGCAGCCATGGGGCTGTGACAGGGGAGGGCGGCTACACCTTC
.	TRBV10-3	TRBD2	TRBJ2-1	CAISEVRAGGVEQFF	TGTGCCATCAGTGAGGTCCGAGCGGGGGGTGTTGAGCAGTTCTTC
.	TRBV3-1/TRBV3-2	TRBD2	TRBJ2-7	CASSPNSGSSYEQYF	TGTGCCAGCAGCCCGAATAGCGGGAGCTCCTACGAGCAGTACTTC
.	TRBV7-2	TRBD1	TRBJ2-7	CASSRQGAREQYF	TGTGCCAGCAGCAGACAGGGGGCGCGCGAGCAGTACTTC
.	TRBV3-1/TRBV3-2	TRBD2	TRBJ2-7	CASSQDAVAGVREQYF	TGTGCCAGCAGCCAAGATGCGGTAGCGGGAGTACGGGAGCAGTACTTC
.	TRBV7-6	.	TRBJ2-1	CASSFGGSYNEQFF	TGTGCCAGCAGCTTTGGGGGGTCCTACAATGAGCAGTTCTTC
few	TRBV12-3/TRBV12-4	.	TRBJ1-1	CASKREALEAFF	TGTGCCAGCAAAAGGGAGGCCCTCGAAGCTTTCTTT
.	TRBV7-9	.	TRBJ1-6	CASSLAREYNSPLHF	TGTGCCAGCAGCTTAGCCAGGGAATATAATTCACCCCTCCACTTT
few	TRBV30	TRBD1	TRBJ1-5	CAWSTRGLPGDQPQHF	TGTGCCTGGAGTACGAGGGGGCTGCCCGGAGATCAGCCCCAGCATTTT
.	TRBV5-1	TRBD1	TRBJ2-3	CASSRGQGADTQYF	TGCGCCAGCAGCCGGGGACAGGGCGCAGATACGCAGTATTTT
.	TRBV28	TRBD1	TRBJ1-2	CATDGTGGHYGYTF	TGTGCCACCGACGGGACAGGGGGCCACTATGGCTACACCTTC
few	TRBV18	TRBD1	TRBJ1-1	CASSPGQGNTEAFF	TGTGCCAGCTCACCCGGACAGGGTAACACTGAAGCTTTCTTT
.	TRBV5-8	.	TRBJ1-5	CASSPLGPLGGQPQHF	TGTGCCAGCAGCCCCCTCGGTCCCTTGGGGGGTCAGCCCCAGCATTTT
.	TRBV9	.	TRBJ1-1	CASSPHRVGTEAFF	TGTGCCAGCAGCCCTCACAGGGTCGGGACTGAAGCTTTCTTT
.	TRBV19	.	TRBJ2-5	CASSSQGLSPSTQYF	TGTGCCAGTAGTTCACAGGGACTATCCCCATCGACCCAGTACTTC
.	TRBV7-2	.	TRBJ1-5	CASSLNQGWPQHF	TGTGCCAGCAGCTTAAACCAGGGGTGGCCCCAGCATTTT
.	TRBV27	.	TRBJ2-6	CASSLSLFYSGANVLTF	TGTGCCAGCAGTTTATCCCTATTTTACTCCGGGGCCAACGTCCTGACTTTC
.	TRBV5-1	.	TRBJ2-5	CASSSRDGEGTQYF	TGCGCCAGCAGCTCGCGGGACGGTGAGGGGACCCAGTACTTC
.	TRBV20-1	TRBD1	TRBJ2-7	CSGGTAYEQYF	TGCAGTGGGGGGACAGCTTACGAGCAGTACTTC
.	TRBV6-5	TRBD1	TRBJ2-1	CATKQGGYNEQFF	TGTGCCACGAAACAGGGGGGCTACAATGAGCAGTTCTTC
.	TRBV4-1	.	TRBJ1-3	CASSQPSQGIADTIYF	TGCGCCAGCAGCCAACCTTCCCAGGGTATTGCGGACACCATATATTTT
.	TRBV21-1	.	TRBJ1-5	CAVPGNSFSNQPQHF	TGTGCCGTGCCAGGGAACTCCTTTAGCAATCAGCCCCAGCATTTT
.	TRBV7-9	TRBD1	TRBJ1-2	CASSNGQDYGYTF	TGTGCCAGCAGCAACGGACAGGACTATGGCTACACCTTC
.	TRBV5-1	TRBD2	TRBJ2-2	CASNGQGGTGELFF	TGCGCCAGCAACGGGCAGGGAGGGACCGGGGAGCTGTTTTTT
.	TRBV7-8	.	TRBJ1-1	CASSGRGGATEAFF	TGTGCCAGCAGCGGCCGTGGGGGGGCCACTGAAGCTTTCTTT
.	TRBV9	.	TRBJ1-6	CASSVGGASPLHF	TGTGCCAGCAGCGTGGGTGGGGCTTCACCCCTCCACTTT
.	TRBV5-1	.	TRBJ2-3	CASSLAGGAPDTQYF	TGCGCCAGCAGTCTCGCAGGAGGGGCCCCAGATACGCAGTATTTT
.	TRBV5-1	TRBD2	TRBJ2-5	CASGNPGEGLRETQYF	TGCGCCAGCGGCAACCCCGGGGAGGGGCTTAGAGAGACCCAGTACTTC
once	TRBV12-3/TRBV12-4	TRBD1	TRBJ1-2	CASSLNRGGYTF	TGTGCCAGCAGTTTAAACAGGGGGGGCTACACCTTC
.	TRBV5-6	TRBD2	TRBJ2-2	CASSLAGTSGSLTGELFF	TGTGCCAGCAGCTTGGCAGGGACTAGCGGGAGCCTCACCGGGGAGCTGTTTTTT
.	TRBV6-1	.	TRBJ1-6	CASSEVRGGRDSPLHF	TGTGCCAGCAGTGAAGTACGGGGAGGGAGAGATTCACCCCTCCACTTT
once	TRBV12-2	.	TRBJ1-5	CASRLKDGDRGSGNQPQHF	TGTGCAAGTCGCTTGAAGGACGGGGACAGGGGCTCCGGGAATCAGCCCCAGCATTTT
.	TRBV9	TRBD2	TRBJ2-7	CASSVRREGGEQYF	TGTGCCAGCAGCGTACGGCGGGAGGGGGGCGAGCAGTACTTC
.	TRBV19	.	TRBJ1-2	CASSTRGGQGYTF	TGTGCCAGTAGTACTCGTGGAGGACAGGGCTACACCTTC
.	TRBV9	.	TRBJ1-2	CASSVASSWDTNYGYTF	TGTGCCAGCAGCGTAGCGAGTTCGTGGGACACTAACTATGGCTACACCTTC
.	TRBV6-6	.	TRBJ1-4	CASSYGRVGEKLFF	TGTGCCAGCAGTTACGGCAGGGTGGGTGAAAAACTGTTTTTT
.	TRBV19	.	TRBJ1-1	CASSIEPQGGTEAFF	TGTGCCAGTAGTATAGAGCCTCAGGGTGGAACTGAAGCTTTCTTT
.	TRBV3-1/TRBV3-2	.	TRBJ2-7	CASSQVSGSLHSYEQYF	TGTGCCAGCAGCCAAGTGTCAGGGTCCTTACACTCCTACGAGCAGTACTTC
.	TRBV5-1	TRBD1	TRBJ2-3	CASSLGTATPGTDTQYF	TGCGCCAGCAGCTTAGGGACAGCCACCCCGGGCACAGATACGCAGTATTTT
.	TRBV5-1	TRBD1	TRBJ2-7	CASSSAQGANFYEQYF	TGCGCCAGCAGCTCCGCCCAGGGGGCCAATTTCTACGAGCAGTACTTC
.	TRBV19	TRBD2	TRBJ2-1	CASSTLAGFRNEQFF	TGTGCCAGTAGTACTCTAGCGGGATTCCGCAATGAGCAGTTCTTC